The sequence of this T cell receptor beta chain was determined in a study of early T cells in non-severe SARS-CoV-2 infection. Study in general: Unsorted whole-blood RNA was sequenced in bulk, leaving chains unpaired.

Study-wide results and limits: Database matching using VDJdb favored anti-spike CD8 responses, with private and CD4 specificities left missing.

A note on this clonotype: Its antigen is currently unknown.

This CDR3 region has 17 residues. V lost 7 bases and J lost 2; bases outside the gene matches: 11. Germline CDR1 reads SNHLY; CDR2 reads FYNNEI. Unique molecular identifiers were affixed to single, distinct cDNA molecules. TCRdb re-called the 5' RACE reads through MiXCR, storing one row per CDR3 protein. The sample has tens of thousands of distinct CDR3 sequences; roughly 15% are singletons. This sequence originates from an adult who was a healthcare worker with PCR-confirmed SARS-CoV-2 infection or an uninfected control (not recorded which). This chain links TRBV2 with TRBJ2-3, with 11 bases lining up with TRBD1. Sequencing was done on a sample of whole blood. CDR3 amino acids: CASNPDRGRHPTDTQYF. The CDR3 nucleotides are TGTGCCAGCAACCCGGACAGGGGGCGTCACCCCACAGATACGCAGTATTTT.